This entry lists 21 T cell receptor beta chains sequenced from one sample in a study of cytomegalovirus exposure and HLA in healthy donors (TCRdb year 2017). Library preparation used the immunoSEQ multiplex PCR assay. The multiplex PCR relied on a mix of 60 forward primers for TCR Vbeta segments and 13 reverse primers for TCR Jbeta segments. TCRdb's version of the immuneACCESS table is confined to in-frame rearrangements and falls short of the full clone set. An unresolved V gene accounts for under half of the shortfall where checked; the remainder is of unknown origin. The sample table records some 65,000 clones; around 62% of these occur just once. The ten largest clones capture 2.8% of the sample. Sequenced material: PBMCs. The receptors originated from a man under 40 in good health and CMV-seronegative.

Concerning this clone: This same CDR3 is encoded by further DNA sequences in the sample. The chain carries TRBV29-1 and TRBJ2-7; a weak D match, TRBD1 (6 bases). This CDR3 comprises 11 residues. V was shortened by 4 bases and J by 3 bases, with 7 bases between the two germline ends. The V gene's germline CDR1 is SQVTM and CDR2 ANQGSEA. This chain's CDR3 is CSVGRGYEQYF. CDR3 coding DNA: TGCAGCGTTGGCAGGGGCTACGAGCAGTACTTC.

The V gene is TRBV6-1, the J gene TRBJ2-5, with TRBD2 matching 11 bases. This CDR3 has 15 residues. Germline lookup yields CDR1 MNHNS and CDR2 SASEGT. Germline trimming cut 4 bases from V and 5 bases from J; bases unmatched to any gene: 6. The CDR3: CASSGASGGYETQYF. CDR3 sequence (DNA): TGTGCCAGCAGTGGGGCTAGCGGGGGGTATGAGACCCAGTACTTC.

CDR3 coding DNA: TGCAGCGTTGAAGATGGGCAGTTAGAGACCCAGTACTTC. Its protein product is CSVEDGQLETQYF. This chain uses TRBV29-1 with TRBJ2-5; D is ambiguous. V dropped 0 bases and J dropped 4 bases, with 9 bases sitting between them. The CDR3 extends over 13 amino acids. Germline V gene data show CDR1 as SQVTM and CDR2 as ANQGSEA.

V usage is TRBV2 and J usage is TRBJ1-5, with 9 bases lining up with TRBD1. There are 14 residues in the CDR3. Germline assignment: CDR1 SNHLY and CDR2 FYNNEI. V lost 6 bases and J lost 7; bases outside the gene matches: 7. CDR3 nucleotides: TGTGCCAGCAGGTACAGGGGGCCACAGCAGCCCCAGCATTTT. Amino acid sequence: CASRYRGPQQPQHF. The whole variable domain, remainder taken from reference TRBV2 and TRBJ1-5, is EPEVTQTPSHQVTQMGQEVILRCVPISNHLYFYWYRQILGQKVEFLVSFYNNEISEKSEIFDDQFSVERPDGSNFTLKIRSTKLEDSAMYFCASRYRGPQQPQHFGDGTRLSIL.

The gene calls are TRBV4-1 and TRBJ1-3; 9 positions agree with TRBD1. With 5 bases clipped from V and 7 bases from J, the junction kept 6 bases outside the gene matches. There are 14 residues in the CDR3. CDR1 is MGHRA, CDR2 YSYEKL, per germline. The CDR3 sequence is CASSDRDRENTIYF. DNA for the CDR3: TGCGCCAGCAGCGACCGGGACAGGGAGAACACCATATATTTT.

The genes are TRBV7-9 and TRBJ1-2; TRBD1 matches 9 bases. CDR3 length: 14 residues. The trim removed 3 bases at V and 3 bases at J, leaving 2 bases unmatched. From germline, CDR1 is SEHNR and CDR2 FQNEAQ (reference sequence). This CDR3 is CASSLGQGHYGYTF. Here the CDR3 DNA reads TGTGCCAGCAGCTTGGGACAGGGACACTATGGCTACACCTTC.

This clone turned up a few times. The chain's CDR3 is CASSLGGYYGYTF. CDR3 nucleotide sequence: TGTGCCAGTAGTTTGGGGGGGTACTATGGCTACACCTTC. V gene TRBV19 combines with J gene TRBJ1-2; perhaps TRBD1 as D (5 bases). The CDR3 spans 13 residues. The ends were cut back, 5 bases at V and 3 bases at J, with 10 bases in the middle. Germline V CDR1 and CDR2: LNHDA, SQIVND (reference sequence).

The V gene is TRBV7-2, the J gene TRBJ2-5; 7 bases fit TRBD2. The CDR3 covers 15 residues. J was trimmed by 1 base and V by 0 bases; bases with no gene match: 2. Germline V gives CDR1 SGHTA, CDR2 FQGNSA. CDR3 loop: CASSLARGFQETQYF. The CDR3 region has the DNA TGTGCCAGCAGCTTAGCGCGGGGGTTCCAAGAGACCCAGTACTTC.

Here the CDR3 reads CAISDRQNTEAFF. The CDR3 bases are TGTGCCATCAGCGACAGACAGAACACTGAAGCTTTCTTT. The chain carries TRBV10-3 and TRBJ1-1; D may be TRBD1 (5 bases). V dropped 6 bases and J dropped 1 base, with 9 bases sitting between them. The germline gives CDR1 ENHRY, CDR2 SYGVKD. The CDR3 extends over 13 amino acids.

A single count supports this clone. The chain is built from TRBV5-1 and TRBJ1-2; D is undetermined. The ends were cut back, 5 bases at V and 4 bases at J, with 12 bases in the middle. This CDR3 is built from 13 residues. Germline V gene data show CDR1 as SGHRS and CDR2 as YFSETQ. The CDR3 protein is CASSRGESYGYTF. CDR3 sequence (DNA): TGCGCCAGCAGTCGCGGAGAGTCCTATGGCTACACCTTC.

This clone was seen once. This chain links TRBV27 with TRBJ2-5; a possible D gene is TRBD1 (5 bases). Trimming took 5 bases from V and 4 from J, leaving 11 bases between them. The V gene's germline CDR1 is MNHEY and CDR2 SMNVEV (reference sequence). The CDR3 is 13 residues long. The CDR3 protein is CASSRGQVETQYF. The DNA for the CDR3 is TGTGCCAGCAGTAGGGGTCAGGTAGAGACCCAGTACTTC.

V gene TRBV7-2 combines with J gene TRBJ2-5; 15 bases are shared with TRBD2. With 4 bases clipped from V and 5 bases from J, the junction kept 2 bases outside the gene matches. The CDR3 consists of 15 residues. CDR1 is SGHTA, CDR2 FQGNSA, per germline. The chain's CDR3 is CASSWTSGGAETQYF. CDR3 DNA: TGTGCCAGCAGCTGGACTAGCGGGGGGGCTGAGACCCAGTACTTC.

This clone has just a few counts. V and J are TRBV5-1 and TRBJ2-7; D unresolved. Per germline, CDR1 SGHRS and CDR2 YFSETQ. The CDR3 consists of 12 residues. The V end was cut by 0 bases, the J end by 6 bases, with 7 bases between. The CDR3: CASSLGRSEQYF. The CDR3, as DNA: TGCGCCAGCAGCTTGGGTCGGAGCGAGCAGTACTTC.

This clone was seen only a few times. The rearrangement uses TRBV2 and TRBJ1-1, with 7 bases fitting TRBD1. The CDR3 spans 14 residues. V lost 6 bases to trimming and J lost 3 bases; unmatched junction nucleotides: 7. Germline CDR1 and CDR2: SNHLY and FYNNEI. In nucleotides, the CDR3 is TGTGCCAGCAGAAAAAGGGGGCAGGACACTGAAGCTTTCTTT. It is translated as CASRKRGQDTEAFF.

The chain uses TRBV14 and TRBJ2-7; tentatively, D is TRBD2 (5 bases). V lost 1 base, J lost 0 bases, and 10 bases lay in between. This CDR3 comprises 15 residues. Germline CDR1 SGHDN, CDR2 FVKESK. For the CDR3, the DNA is TGTGCCAGCAGCCAAGTCGGGGAGAGCTCCTACGAGCAGTACTTC. This sequence encodes CASSQVGESSYEQYF.

This clone has a single count. The chain recombines TRBV4-2 with TRBJ2-5; 13 bases align to TRBD2. V lost 3 bases to trimming and J lost 1 base; unmatched junction nucleotides: 8. Germline V lookup: CDR1 LGHNA, CDR2 YNFKEQ. The CDR3 has 18 amino acids. The CDR3, as DNA: TGTGCCAGCAGCCAGGAGAGGACTAGCGGGGGAACCCAAGAGACCCAGTACTTC. Amino acids: CASSQERTSGGTQETQYF.

This sequence joins TRBV29-1 and TRBJ2-3; tentatively, D is TRBD2 (6 bases). This CDR3 is 13 amino acids long. The V end was cut by 6 bases, the J end by 4 bases, with 14 bases between. CDR1 is SQVTM and CDR2 is ANQGSEA in the germline V gene. The CDR3 loop is CSVRLVGADTQYF. The CDR3 DNA sequence: TGCAGCGTCAGACTAGTTGGGGCAGATACGCAGTATTTT.

The J gene is TRBJ2-3, the V gene TRBV13, with a possible D match to TRBD2 (5 bases). The CDR3 contains 12 residues. V was cut by 5 bases and J by 3 bases, with 6 bases left in between. CDR1 and CDR2 (germline): PRHDT, FYEKMQ (reference sequence). CDR3 region: CASSGRTDTQYF. The CDR3 DNA sequence: TGTGCCAGCAGCGGGAGAACAGATACGCAGTATTTT.

The genes are TRBV6-5 and TRBJ1-1, with 7 bases that match TRBD1. Trimming took 2 bases from V and 2 from J; bases not matched to a gene: 2. This CDR3 comprises 14 residues. The germline V gene encodes CDR1 MNHEY and CDR2 SVGAGI. In nucleotides, the CDR3 is TGTGCCAGCAGTTACGGGACAGATAACACTGAAGCTTTCTTT. Its translation is CASSYGTDNTEAFF.

The V gene is TRBV16, the J gene TRBJ1-2, with D unclear. Germline V lookup: CDR1 KGHSY, CDR2 FQNENV. The CDR3 has 15 residues. V was clipped by 0 bases and J by 0 bases, with 8 bases between them. The CDR3 DNA sequence: TGTGCCAGCAGCCAATCTGGCCAGGCTAACTATGGCTACACCTTC. Translating gives CASSQSGQANYGYTF.

As regards this clone: The identical CDR3 is also encoded by other nucleotide sequences in the sample. This chain connects TRBV13 to TRBJ2-7; D is unresolved. This CDR3 is built from 13 residues. V lost 0 bases to trimming and J lost 3 bases, with 6 bases between them. CDR1 and CDR2 (germline): PRHDT, FYEKMQ (reference sequence). The CDR3 region is CASSLGRSYEQYF. The DNA of the CDR3 is TGTGCCAGCAGCTTAGGCCGGAGCTACGAGCAGTACTTC.